What follows are 14 T cell receptor beta chains derived from one specimen sequenced in a study of blood T cell repertoires in COVID-19. Sequenced by immunoSEQ multiplex PCR; TCRdb stores in-frame clones only, minus some. There are about 260,000 clones in the sample; 83% occur only once, and 8% to 10% lies in the top ten. Sequencing used peripheral blood. These receptors originate from a woman aged 45-60 years who had recovered from COVID-19.

The gene calls are TRBV6-2 or TRBV6-3 and TRBJ1-2; possibly TRBD1 for D (5 bases). Trimming shortened V by 5 bases and J by 4 bases, and 8 bases separated the two germline ends. Germline CDR1 MNHEY, CDR2 SVGEGT. The CDR3 runs to 12 residues. CDR3 residues: CASSDRGYGYTF. In DNA form, the CDR3 reads TGTGCCAGCAGTGATAGGGGCTATGGCTACACCTTC.

V and J are TRBV5-4 and TRBJ2-1; the match to TRBD2 covers 13 bases. The CDR3 is 17 amino acids. Trimming took 4 bases from V and 5 from J; bases not matched to a gene: 9. Per germline, CDR1 SGHNT and CDR2 YYREEE (reference sequence). The CDR3 sequence: CASSKGLAGVRDNEQFF. CDR3 DNA: TGTGCCAGCAGCAAAGGACTAGCGGGAGTAAGGGACAATGAGCAGTTCTTC.

This clone has just a few counts. This rearrangement joins TRBV2 to TRBJ1-5, with a weak D call TRBD1 (6 bases). CDR1 is SNHLY and CDR2 is FYNNEI in the germline V gene. This CDR3 has 15 amino acids. Trimming cost V 6 bases and J 3 bases, with 15 bases left between them. CDR3 region: CASRPRQGHNQPQHF. In nucleotides, the CDR3 is TGTGCCAGCAGACCCCGCCAGGGGCACAATCAGCCCCAGCATTTT.

The genes are TRBV7-9 and TRBJ1-2; D remains unclear. The CDR3 is 13 residues long. The germline V gene encodes CDR1 SEHNR and CDR2 FQNEAQ (reference sequence). The germline V and J ends were trimmed by 1 base and 8 bases, with 11 bases remaining between them. As DNA, the CDR3 is TGTGCCAGCAGCTTAGGCAGAGAGGGAGGCTACACCTTC. Translated, it gives CASSLGREGGYTF.

The rearrangement uses TRBV27 and TRBJ1-1; TRBD1 matches 8 bases. The J segment lost 1 base and the V segment lost 3 bases, leaving 7 bases of the junction unmatched. This CDR3 comprises 16 residues. Germline lookup yields CDR1 MNHEY and CDR2 SMNVEV (reference sequence). The CDR3 DNA reads as TGTGCCAGCAGTTTTTCAGGGGGCGCGGGGAACACTGAAGCTTTCTTT. It encodes CASSFSGGAGNTEAFF.

The V gene is TRBV28, the J gene TRBJ2-2; 9 positions match TRBD1. After removal of 6 bases from V and 3 bases from J, the junction contained 5 bases not matched to a gene. Germline CDR1 MDHEN, CDR2 SYDVKM. The CDR3 length is 15 residues. CDR3 protein: CASRTGQGYTGELFF. As DNA, the CDR3 is TGTGCCAGCAGAACGGGACAGGGCTACACCGGGGAGCTGTTTTTT.

The chain recombines TRBV19 with TRBJ1-3; D remains unclear. V lost 3 bases to trimming and J lost 0 bases, with 12 bases between them. Germline V CDR1 and CDR2: LNHDA, SQIVND (reference sequence). This CDR3 has 16 residues. This CDR3 reads CASSIRLASSGNTIYF. The DNA for the CDR3 is TGTGCCAGTAGTATCCGCCTCGCGTCCTCTGGAAACACCATATATTTT.

The chain links TRBV4-3 to TRBJ1-3, with D hard to call. This CDR3 is 17 amino acids long. Looked up from germline, CDR1 is LGHNA and CDR2 is YSLEER. Between the trimmed V and J ends, which lost 0 bases and 0 bases, there was a span of 12 bases. CDR3 coding DNA: TGCGCCAGCAGCCAAGATTTGTCGGGGAGCTCTGGAAACACCATATATTTT. Its translation is CASSQDLSGSSGNTIYF.

The chain uses TRBV10-3 and TRBJ2-7; TRBD1 agrees at 7 bases. The junction had 10 bases not matched to a gene; V was cut back by 9 bases and J by 5 bases. The CDR3 totals 13 residues. The germline V gene has CDR1 ENHRY and CDR2 SYGVKD. The DNA of the CDR3 is TGTGCCATACAACAGTGGGACAGTAACGAGCAGTACTTC. Its translation: CAIQQWDSNEQYF.

This chain connects TRBV7-2 to TRBJ2-1; D is undetermined. The ends were cut back, 1 base at V and 10 bases at J, with 8 bases in the middle. In germline, CDR1 is SGHTA, CDR2 FQGNSA. The CDR3 contains 12 residues. The CDR3 loop is CASSLVWQEQFF. CDR3 sequence (DNA): TGTGCCAGCAGCTTAGTATGGCAGGAGCAGTTCTTC. Full variable domain (missing parts from reference TRBV7-2 and TRBJ2-1): GAGVSQSPSNKVTEKGKDVELRCDPISGHTALYWYRQSLGQGLEFLIYFQGNSAPDKSGLPSDRFSAERTGGSVSTLTIQRTQQEDSAVYLCASSLVWQEQFFGPGTRLTVL.

This chain joins TRBV28 and TRBJ1-1, with D perhaps TRBD1 (5 bases). V was clipped by 5 bases and J by 0 bases, with 10 bases between them. The CDR3 has 14 amino acids. CDR1 and CDR2 (germline): MDHEN, SYDVKM. CDR3 residues: CASSQGIMNTEAFF. CDR3 DNA: TGTGCCAGCAGTCAGGGTATCATGAACACTGAAGCTTTCTTT.

Of note for this clone: At the DNA level, this CDR3 is encoded by other sequences in the same sample as well. The chain employs TRBV5-4 and TRBJ2-7; TRBD2 matches at 13 bases. The V gene's germline CDR1 is SGHNT and CDR2 YYREEE (reference sequence). V lost 4 bases, J lost 2 bases, and 3 bases stayed unmatched. This CDR3 has 15 amino acids. The CDR3 DNA is TGTGCCAGCAGCCCGGGGACTAGCGGGACCTACGAGCAGTACTTC. As protein: CASSPGTSGTYEQYF.

This clone was counted between two and nine times. The gene calls are TRBV9 and TRBJ1-3; 7 bases map to TRBD1. Germline V gene data show CDR1 as SGDLS and CDR2 as YYNGEE. V lost 3 bases and J lost 0; bases outside the gene matches: 6. The CDR3 contains 16 residues. The CDR3 region has the DNA TGTGCCAGCAGCGCCTCACAGGGGATCTCTGGAAACACCATATATTTT. Translating it yields CASSASQGISGNTIYF.

CDR3: CASSSPQGGSSYNEQFF. CDR3 sequence (DNA): TGTGCCAGCAGTTCCCCCCAGGGGGGTAGCTCCTACAATGAGCAGTTCTTC. This sequence joins TRBV28 and TRBJ2-1; TRBD1 is a possible D gene (7 bases). This CDR3 contains 17 residues. Trimming took 4 bases from V and 0 from J, leaving 16 bases between them. Looked up from germline, CDR1 is MDHEN and CDR2 is SYDVKM.